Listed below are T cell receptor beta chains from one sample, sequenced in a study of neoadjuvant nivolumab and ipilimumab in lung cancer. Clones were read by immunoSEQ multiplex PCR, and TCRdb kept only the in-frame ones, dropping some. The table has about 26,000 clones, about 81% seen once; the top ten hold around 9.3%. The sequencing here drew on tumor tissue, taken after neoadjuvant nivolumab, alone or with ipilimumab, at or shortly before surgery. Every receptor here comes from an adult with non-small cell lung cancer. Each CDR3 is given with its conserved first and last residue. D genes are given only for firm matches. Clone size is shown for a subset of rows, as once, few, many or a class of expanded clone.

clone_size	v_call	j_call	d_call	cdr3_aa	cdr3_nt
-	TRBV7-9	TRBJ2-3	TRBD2	CASSRGSGGVTDTQYF	TGTGCCAGCAGCCGGGGGTCGGGAGGGGTCACAGATACGCAGTATTTT
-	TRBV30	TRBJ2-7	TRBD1	CAWRDRVRASYEQYF	TGTGCCTGGAGAGACAGGGTAAGGGCATCCTACGAGCAGTACTTC
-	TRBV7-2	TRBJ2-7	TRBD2	CASSQGLGTYEQYF	TGTGCCAGCAGCCAAGGACTAGGGACTTACGAGCAGTACTTC
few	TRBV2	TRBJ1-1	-	CASRLQGTTEAFF	TGTGCCAGCCGCCTGCAGGGAACCACTGAAGCTTTCTTT
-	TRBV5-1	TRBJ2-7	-	CASSLGQGKYF	TGCGCCAGCAGCTTGGGGCAGGGGAAGTACTTC
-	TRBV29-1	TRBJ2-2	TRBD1	CSVDSPGTGVTGELFF	TGCAGCGTTGACTCGCCCGGGACAGGGGTCACCGGGGAGCTGTTTTTT
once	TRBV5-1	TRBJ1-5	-	CASSPGANQPQHF	TGCGCCAGCAGCCCCGGGGCTAATCAGCCCCAGCATTTT
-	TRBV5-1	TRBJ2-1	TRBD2	CASSFGGSSYNEQFF	TGCGCCAGCAGCTTCGGGGGGAGCTCCTACAATGAGCAGTTCTTC
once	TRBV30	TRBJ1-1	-	CAWSPGRGEAFF	TGTGCCTGGAGTCCTGGACGGGGTGAAGCTTTCTTT
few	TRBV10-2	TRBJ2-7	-	CASSEGSYEQYF	TGCGCCAGCAGTGAAGGTAGCTACGAGCAGTACTTC
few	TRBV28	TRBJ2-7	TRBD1	CASWDRIPPYEQYF	TGTGCCAGCTGGGACAGGATCCCTCCTTACGAGCAGTACTTC
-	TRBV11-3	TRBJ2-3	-	CASSPRRGRSTDTQYF	TGTGCCAGCAGCCCAAGAAGGGGCAGGAGCACAGATACGCAGTATTTT
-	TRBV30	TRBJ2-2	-	CASDRSGAGELFF	TGTGCCTCGGACCGTTCGGGAGCCGGGGAGCTGTTTTTT
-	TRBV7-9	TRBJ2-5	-	CASSSTSWGETQYF	TGTGCCAGCAGCTCTACATCGTGGGGAGAGACCCAGTACTTC
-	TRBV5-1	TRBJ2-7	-	CASSLVAGVYDEQYF	TGCGCCAGCAGCTTGGTGGCAGGGGTATATGACGAGCAGTACTTC
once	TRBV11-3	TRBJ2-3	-	CASSYLHRADTQYF	TGTGCCAGCAGCTATCTGCACAGGGCAGATACGCAGTATTTT
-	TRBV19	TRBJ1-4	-	CASSIGETGLKYATNEKLFF	TGTGCCAGTAGTATTGGGGAGACAGGATTAAAGTATGCAACTAATGAAAAACTGTTTTTT